This TCR beta chain was recovered during a study of OX40 agonist ivuxolimab in advanced cancers. Whole-study context: Dose-escalation patients' cancers were hepatocellular carcinoma, melanoma, renal cell or head and neck cancer. Previous treatment with anti-PD-1, anti-PD-L1 or anti-CTLA-4 therapy was allowed; less than 45% had received some. Study-level results: Expanded clones were, on average, more numerous among CD8+ T cells than CD4+.

The CDR3 runs 15 residues. Trimming pared 1 base from V and 0 bases from J, leaving 9 bases between. Germline V gene lookup returns CDR1 MDHEN and CDR2 SYDVKM. Comment on this clone: Its target is not known.

The method was immunoSEQ multiplex PCR; TCRdb's version includes in-frame clones alone and lacks a portion of them. The top ten hold approximately 4% of the sample, which has about 60,000 clones, around 87% seen once. Enrollment shut out patients with autoimmune disease history or systemic immunosuppression. The V call is TRBV28, the J call TRBJ1-1; D is unresolved. The TCR sequence derives from an adult with an advanced solid tumor such as melanoma, head and neck, liver or kidney cancer. The source material was CD4+ or CD8+ T cells sorted from blood, sampled in a trial of the OX40 agonist ivuxolimab. CDR3 in amino acids: CASSLLIGLNTEAFF. As DNA, the CDR3 is TGTGCCAGCAGTTTATTGATTGGATTGAACACTGAAGCTTTCTTT.